One sample yielded the 26 T cell receptor beta chains listed below, sequenced in a study of blood T cell repertoires in COVID-19 (dated by TCRdb to 2020 to 2021). Library preparation used the immunoSEQ multiplex PCR assay. TCRdb carries this immuneACCESS record with in-frame sequences only. Its versions omit some clonotypes, under half of them owing to an unresolved V gene in the studies checked, with the rest unexplained. For this sample the table gives 300,000 to 450,000 clones, of which around 87% were detected only once. The ten largest account for approximately 2.4% of the sample. The sample consisted of peripheral blood. Every receptor here comes from a woman in her sixties with COVID-19, enrolled during active disease.

The gene calls are TRBV6-1 and TRBJ2-7; 8 bases align to TRBD1. Germline V gene lookup returns CDR1 MNHNS and CDR2 SASEGT. J was trimmed by 5 bases and V by 4 bases; bases with no gene match: 22. The CDR3 totals 19 residues. The CDR3 loop reads CASSVIGLGAGGVMDEQYF. In DNA, the CDR3 is TGTGCCAGCAGTGTTATCGGATTGGGGGCAGGGGGCGTAATGGACGAGCAGTACTTC.

The chain is built from TRBV19 and TRBJ1-1; 7 nucleotides line up with TRBD1. This CDR3 is built from 17 residues. Germline V gene lookup returns CDR1 LNHDA and CDR2 SQIVND (reference sequence). V trimming: 0 bases; J trimming: 1 base; junction bases outside the gene matches: 8. CDR3 amino acids: CASSIDLPYRGNTEAFF. Here the CDR3 DNA reads TGTGCCAGTAGTATAGACCTCCCGTACAGGGGGAACACTGAAGCTTTCTTT.

The V and J genes are TRBV18 and TRBJ1-4; D remains unclear. Per germline, CDR1 KGHSH and CDR2 LQKENI. V lost 2 bases and J lost 8, with 6 bases in between. This CDR3 spans 12 amino acids. Written as DNA, the CDR3 is TGTGCCAGCTCACCAGGGAGCGAAAAACTGTTTTTT. It yields the protein CASSPGSEKLFF.

V gene TRBV24-1 combines with J gene TRBJ1-2; weak D call: TRBD1 (6 bases). CDR1 and CDR2 (germline): KGHDR, SFDVKD. The CDR3 sequence is 15 residues long. Deletions cut 3 bases from V and 6 bases from J, with 16 bases between. CDR3 in amino acids: CATSDPGAGADGYTF. CDR3 bases: TGTGCCACCAGTGATCCCGGGGCAGGGGCTGATGGCTACACCTTC.

The rearrangement joins TRBV15 to TRBJ1-4; D gene uncertain. CDR1 LNHNV and CDR2 YYDKDF come from the germline V gene (reference sequence). This CDR3 is built from 13 residues. V dropped 0 bases and J dropped 8 bases, with 7 bases sitting between them. The chain's CDR3 is CATSRDGGEKLFF. The CDR3 DNA is TGTGCCACCAGCAGAGACGGAGGGGAAAAACTGTTTTTT.

This clone was seen a single time. J is TRBJ2-5 and V is TRBV7-9; the D gene is possibly TRBD2 (5 bases). The germline V gene has CDR1 SEHNR and CDR2 FQNEAQ (reference sequence). This CDR3 contains 19 residues. V lost 1 base and J 1 base, leaving 22 bases between the germline ends. CDR3 in amino acids: CASSLVSFREIGLQETQYF. In DNA form, the CDR3 reads TGTGCCAGCAGCTTAGTAAGTTTTAGGGAGATCGGACTCCAAGAGACCCAGTACTTC.

This clone was counted once. The gene calls are TRBV7-6 and TRBJ2-7; possibly TRBD2 for D (7 bases). The CDR3 consists of 15 residues. Trimming removed 0 bases from V and 3 bases from J, with 12 bases in between. The germline CDR1 and CDR2 sequences are SGHVS and FNYEAQ. The CDR3 spells CASSLAAGANYEQYF. CDR3 nucleotide sequence: TGTGCCAGCAGCTTAGCTGCGGGGGCAAACTACGAGCAGTACTTC. Full variable domain (missing parts from reference TRBV7-6 and TRBJ2-7): GAGVSQSPRYKVTKRGQDVALRCDPISGHVSLYWYRQALGQGPEFLTYFNYEAQQDKSGLPNDRFSAERPEGSISTLTIQRTEQRDSAMYRCASSLAAGANYEQYFGPGTRLTVT.

This clone has a handful of counts. This rearrangement joins TRBV4-2 to TRBJ2-1, with TRBD2 identical over 8 bases. The V gene's germline CDR1 is LGHNA and CDR2 YNFKEQ. V trimming: 3 bases; J trimming: 7 bases; junction bases outside the gene matches: 8. This CDR3 has 15 residues. For the CDR3, the DNA is TGTGCCAGCAGCCAGAGACCCGGGACTAGAAATGAGCAGTTCTTC. Translating gives CASSQRPGTRNEQFF.

This clone showed up just a few times. The rearrangement uses TRBV10-3 and TRBJ2-3; 7 bases are shared with TRBD2. The CDR3 length is 14 residues. The ends lost 6 bases at V and 0 bases at J; junction bases unmatched: 3. Germline loops: CDR1 ENHRY, CDR2 SYGVKD. The CDR3 sequence is CAISPGGSTDTQYF. The CDR3 nucleotides are TGTGCCATCAGCCCGGGGGGAAGCACAGATACGCAGTATTTT.

The V gene is TRBV5-1, the J gene TRBJ2-7; 8 bases match TRBD2. CDR1 and CDR2 from the germline V gene are SGHRS and YFSETQ. The CDR3 is 15 amino acids. The V and J ends lost 3 bases and 6 bases, in that order; junction bases with no gene match: 11. CDR3 sequence reads: CASSSGGGSLAEQYF. The CDR3 bases are TGCGCCAGCAGCTCTGGCGGGGGGTCCCTCGCCGAGCAGTACTTC.

The chain employs TRBV6-1 and TRBJ2-7; TRBD1 is a possible D gene (7 bases). The CDR3 totals 15 residues. Trimming took off 0 bases at V and 6 bases at J, with 15 bases between the two ends. Germline CDR1 is MNHNS and CDR2 is SASEGT. The CDR3 here is CASSEARQGGGEQYF. CDR3 DNA sequence: TGTGCCAGCAGTGAAGCCAGGCAGGGGGGTGGCGAGCAGTACTTC.

This clone was counted once. V usage is TRBV6-2 or TRBV6-3 and J usage is TRBJ2-5, with a possible D match to TRBD2 (6 bases). Germline V CDR1 and CDR2: MNHEY, SVGEGT. The CDR3 consists of 14 residues. V was pared by 5 bases and J by 0 bases, with 10 bases between. The DNA of the CDR3 is TGTGCCAGCAGTAAGCGGGTGTACCAAGAGACCCAGTACTTC. Translated, it gives CASSKRVYQETQYF.

The chain carries TRBV9 and TRBJ1-1; maybe TRBD1 (5 bases). The CDR3 has 15 amino acids. Trimming shortened V by 0 bases and J by 5 bases, and 14 bases separated the two germline ends. Germline V CDR1 and CDR2: SGDLS, YYNGEE. CDR3 nucleotide sequence: TGTGCCAGCAGCGTAGACTTGGGGGGGAAGACTGAAGCTTTCTTT. Protein sequence: CASSVDLGGKTEAFF.

The table lists this clone with a few counts. This rearrangement joins TRBV6-5 to TRBJ1-5; D remains ambiguous. Germline values: CDR1 MNHEY, CDR2 SVGAGI. The V end lost 5 bases, the J end lost 0 bases, and 8 bases lay between the germline ends. This CDR3 comprises 14 residues. The CDR3 is CASSKLISNQPQHF. The CDR3 DNA is TGTGCCAGCAGTAAATTAATTAGCAATCAGCCCCAGCATTTT.

This clone occurred once. The V gene is TRBV25-1, the J gene TRBJ1-2; TRBD1 matches at 7 bases. Germline V gene data show CDR1 as MGHDK and CDR2 as SYGVNS. With V trimmed by 5 bases and J by 2 bases, 8 bases remained unmatched. The CDR3 loop spans 15 amino acids. The CDR3: CASSKGGGLNYGYTF. CDR3 nucleotides: TGTGCCAGCAGTAAAGGGGGCGGGTTGAACTATGGCTACACCTTC.

The gene calls are TRBV6-6 and TRBJ2-5; 7 bases match TRBD1. Germline CDR1 is MNHNY and CDR2 is SVGAGI (reference sequence). V shed 6 bases, J shed 1 base, and the junction held 5 bases outside the gene matches. The CDR3 loop spans 14 amino acids. The CDR3 sequence: CASRRQGLQETQYF. CDR3 nucleotides: TGTGCCAGCAGGAGACAGGGCCTCCAAGAGACCCAGTACTTC.

This sequence joins TRBV28 and TRBJ1-4, with D maybe TRBD1 (5 bases). The CDR3 contains 14 residues. Germline V gives CDR1 MDHEN, CDR2 SYDVKM. The ends were cut back, 7 bases at V and 8 bases at J, with 17 bases in the middle. The CDR3 coding sequence is TGTGCCAGCACCAGGACACCCGCTCAGGAAAAACTGTTTTTT. Amino acids: CASTRTPAQEKLFF.

The table lists this clone with a count of one. The chain has TRBV19 and TRBJ1-1; TRBD1 might be the D (5 bases). This CDR3 has 13 residues. CDR1 and CDR2 (germline): LNHDA, SQIVND (reference sequence). V dropped 1 base and J dropped 4 bases, with 7 bases sitting between them. The CDR3 bases are TGTGCCAGTAGTATAGGGCAGGGCACTGAAGCTTTCTTT. This codes for CASSIGQGTEAFF.

The chain couples TRBV29-1 to TRBJ2-7, with 7 bases identical to TRBD1. Germline V gene lookup returns CDR1 SQVTM and CDR2 ANQGSEA. V dropped 6 bases and J dropped 3; count of bases not matched to a gene: 5. The CDR3 sequence is 12 residues long. The CDR3 region is CSVGRDSYEQYF. CDR3 coding DNA: TGCAGCGTGGGCCGGGACAGCTACGAGCAGTACTTC.

This chain uses TRBV11-2 with TRBJ2-1; perhaps TRBD1 as D (5 bases). V lost 1 base to trimming and J lost 6 bases, with 7 bases between them. The CDR3 is 13 residues long. The germline V gene encodes CDR1 SGHAT and CDR2 FQNNGV. CDR3 region: CASSLARANEQFF. CDR3 coding DNA: TGTGCCAGCAGCTTAGCCAGGGCCAATGAGCAGTTCTTC.

The V and J genes are TRBV28 and TRBJ1-5; the D gene is possibly TRBD1 (6 bases). Germline V CDR1 and CDR2: MDHEN, SYDVKM. The CDR3 runs 15 residues. V was clipped by 4 bases and J by 4 bases, with 14 bases between them. The CDR3, as DNA: TGTGCCAGCAGTTCCGGGGGGCTAAGGAATCAGCCCCAGCATTTT. This gives the protein CASSSGGLRNQPQHF.

The chain has TRBV19 and TRBJ2-2, with 8 positions matching TRBD1. The CDR3 is made up of 14 amino acids. Germline V gives CDR1 LNHDA, CDR2 SQIVND (reference sequence). The V segment lost 5 bases and the J segment 4 bases; nucleotides outside the gene matches: 3. The CDR3 loop reads CASSVDRATGELFF. The CDR3 DNA is TGTGCCAGTAGTGTGGACAGGGCCACCGGGGAGCTGTTTTTT.

The V gene is TRBV30, the J gene TRBJ1-5; 7 nucleotides agree with TRBD1. CDR1 is GTSNPN and CDR2 is SVGIG in the germline V gene (reference sequence). The J segment lost 5 bases and the V segment lost 2 bases, leaving 9 bases of the junction unmatched. This CDR3 spans 15 amino acids. In nucleotides, the CDR3 is TGTGCCTGGAGTCCCATCGACAGGGTGGATCAGCCCCAGCATTTT. Its translation: CAWSPIDRVDQPQHF.

This clone appeared a single time. The V call is TRBV7-2, the J call TRBJ1-5; D might be TRBD1 (5 bases). The CDR3 spans 17 residues. Germline V CDR1 and CDR2: SGHTA, FQGNSA. V gave up 6 bases and J gave up 6 bases, with 24 bases separating them. The CDR3 sequence: CASSSRRKGMPGQPQHF. DNA for the CDR3: TGTGCCAGCAGTTCACGCCGGAAGGGGATGCCGGGTCAGCCCCAGCATTTT.

CDR3 nucleotide sequence: TGTGCCAGCAGTTACGGACAGGCGTTGGGCGAGCAGTACTTC. Protein sequence: CASSYGQALGEQYF. V is TRBV6-6 and J is TRBJ2-7; the match to TRBD1 covers 7 bases. Germline CDR1 MNHNY, CDR2 SVGAGI (reference sequence). This CDR3 comprises 14 residues. V lost 2 bases to trimming and J lost 6 bases; unmatched junction nucleotides: 7.

The gene calls are TRBV7-8 and TRBJ2-7, with 8 nucleotides matching TRBD1. The CDR3 loop spans 16 amino acids. CDR1 is SGHVS, CDR2 FQNEAQ, per germline. The V segment lost 5 bases and the J segment 4 bases; nucleotides outside the gene matches: 13. CDR3 nucleotide sequence: TGTGCCAGCAGCCACGGGCCGGCGACAGGGGTATACGAGCAGTACTTC. As protein: CASSHGPATGVYEQYF.